Listed here are 7 T cell receptor beta chains from one sample, sequenced in a study of cytomegalovirus exposure and HLA in healthy donors. The data were produced by immunoSEQ multiplex PCR, yet TCRdb's version contains in-frame clones alone and is incomplete. The sample comprises approximately 160,000 clones, about 96% of which are singletons, and about 0.89% rests with the top ten. Sequenced sample: PBMCs. Source of these receptors: a young woman in good health and CMV-seronegative.

The rearrangement links TRBV5-1 to TRBJ2-1, with D uncertain. The CDR3 has 16 amino acids. Looked up from germline, CDR1 is SGHRS and CDR2 is YFSETQ. The V end was cut by 1 base, the J end by 0 bases, with 11 bases between. CDR3 sequence: CASSLTRLTSYNEQFF. For the CDR3, the DNA is TGCGCCAGCAGCTTGACCCGACTCACCTCCTACAATGAGCAGTTCTTC.

To note about this clone: One end of the junction fails to match germline, which may point to a read error. The rearrangement joins TRBV7-2 to TRBJ2-5, with D maybe TRBD2 (7 bases). Germline values: CDR1 SGHTA, CDR2 FQGNSA. CDR3 size: 15 residues. CDR3 sequence (DNA): TGTGCCAGCCGCTTTGGGGGGGCCAGGGAGGAGACCCAGTACTTC. This gives the protein CASRFGGAREETQYF.

This clone was seen a single time. This chain links TRBV4-3 with TRBJ2-3; D possibly corresponds to TRBD2 (6 bases). Trimming shortened V by 0 bases and J by 7 bases, and 20 bases separated the two germline ends. Germline V lookup: CDR1 LGHNA, CDR2 YSLEER. The CDR3 consists of 17 residues. Written as DNA, the CDR3 is TGCGCCAGCAGCCAAGATCAGGGCGGGGTCTTTCACCATACGCAGTATTTT. Its translation is CASSQDQGGVFHHTQYF.

V gene TRBV5-6 combines with J gene TRBJ2-3, with D possibly TRBD2 on 7 matching bases. V gave up 7 bases and J gave up 5 bases, with 14 bases separating them. The CDR3 extends over 13 amino acids. Germline CDR1 SGHDT, CDR2 YYEEEE. DNA of the CDR3: TGTGCCAGCTCCGGGGGGCATGTAGATACGCAGTATTTT. Translation: CASSGGHVDTQYF.

The chain carries TRBV10-3 and TRBJ2-1, with TRBD2 matching 11 bases. This CDR3 contains 16 residues. Trimming cost V 6 bases and J 7 bases; bases outside gene matches: 11. Germline CDR1 and CDR2: ENHRY and SYGVKD. The CDR3 DNA follows: TGTGCCATCAGCCAAGAACTAGCGGGGGTCGGGAATGAGCAGTTCTTC. It yields the protein CAISQELAGVGNEQFF.

The chain couples TRBV2 to TRBJ2-6; D is perhaps TRBD2 (6 bases). Trimming shortened V by 8 bases and J by 3 bases, and 11 bases separated the two germline ends. CDR1 SNHLY and CDR2 FYNNEI come from the germline V gene. The CDR3 is 14 residues long. The CDR3 spells CASYTGDGANVLTF. DNA of the CDR3: TGTGCCAGCTATACGGGGGATGGGGCCAACGTCCTGACTTTC. The full variable domain, in which reference TRBV2 and TRBJ2-6 provide the parts outside the CDR3, is EPEVTQTPSHQVTQMGQEVILRCVPISNHLYFYWYRQILGQKVEFLVSFYNNEISEKSEIFDDQFSVERPDGSNFTLKIRSTKLEDSAMYFCASYTGDGANVLTFGAGSRLTVL.

V gene TRBV7-3 combines with J gene TRBJ2-1, with D possibly TRBD1 on 5 matching bases. Germline loops: CDR1 SGHTA, CDR2 FQGTGA. CDR3 length equals 13 residues. V lost 5 bases and J 9 bases, leaving 14 bases between the germline ends. The CDR3 protein is CASSQLGAGEQFF. CDR3 coding DNA: TGTGCCAGCAGCCAGCTTGGGGCCGGTGAGCAGTTCTTC.